Listed here is a single T cell receptor (beta chain). Its antigen is still unknown. There were TCR beta CDR3 regions amplified from RNA transcripts. RT-PCR in the first round (using the HTBI primer set) targeted the TCR CDR3. TCRdb re-derived calls from the multiplex PCR reads in MiXCR, one entry per CDR3 protein. The table includes about 640,000 distinct CDR3 sequences, roughly 20% detected once. The data were taken from a study of T cells in Graves' hyperthyroidism and ophthalmopathy. General study findings and limits: Most thyroid clonotypes expanded above 0.001 appeared in blood too. A 13 V-J model separated ophthalmopathy from stable hyperthyroidism.

Individuals with ophthalmopathy presented a Clinical Activity Score of at least 3, a NOSPECS grade of at least 4 and a duration under 3 months. CDR3 length equals 18 residues. V shed 4 bases and J 0 bases; nucleotides not matched to a gene: 11. The germline V gene has CDR1 SGHRS and CDR2 YFSETQ. This receptor was taken from a young man with Graves' ophthalmopathy. The sample comprised blood. The gene calls are TRBV5-1 and TRBJ2-3; 10 bases agree with TRBD2. The CDR3 sequence is CASSVRLAGIASTDTQYF. The DNA of the CDR3 is TGCGCCAGCAGCGTGAGACTAGCGGGTATAGCTAGCACAGATACGCAGTATTTT.